Listed below are T cell receptor beta chains from one sample, sequenced in a study of T cell responses to AZD1222 COVID-19 vaccine. This table comes from immunoSEQ multiplex PCR, and its TCRdb copy is limited to in-frame clones, with some not included. This sample yields 150,000 to 200,000 clones, of which about nine tenths are seen a single time; less than 6.5% belongs to the top ten. Source: peripheral blood, taken on day 0 of AZD1222 vaccination. The receptors here all came from an adult in good health. Both conserved end residues are part of each CDR3. A D gene is named only where the DNA matches it firmly. Expanded clones get a size class; other rows say once, few or many, or leave the size out.

J,D,V,size,CDR3,DNA
TRBJ1-2,TRBD1,TRBV7-2,.,CASSPTGGDYGYTF,TGTGCCAGCAGCCCGACAGGGGGCGACTATGGCTACACCTTC
TRBJ2-7,.,TRBV29-1,once,CSVVGQLPTYEQYF,TGCAGCGTCGTCGGACAGCTACCAACCTACGAGCAGTACTTC
TRBJ1-2,.,TRBV7-3,.,CASSPSTGTDYGYTF,TGTGCCAGCAGCCCATCCACCGGGACTGACTATGGCTACACCTTC
TRBJ1-5,.,TRBV3-1/TRBV3-2,.,CASSQDPGVQPQHF,TGTGCCAGCAGCCAAGATCCAGGGGTTCAGCCCCAGCATTTT
TRBJ2-5,TRBD2,TRBV7-6,.,CASSLGALAGVETQYF,TGTGCCAGCAGCTTAGGAGCACTAGCGGGGGTAGAGACCCAGTACTTC
TRBJ1-2,.,TRBV27,.,CASSSGLRRDYTF,TGTGCCAGCAGTTCGGGCCTCAGAAGGGACTACACCTTC
TRBJ2-1,.,TRBV6-5,.,CASPTGYSNEQFF,TGTGCCAGCCCGACAGGCTATTCGAATGAGCAGTTCTTC
TRBJ2-1,.,TRBV30,.,CAWIPLAGYNEQFF,TGTGCCTGGATCCCTCTAGCCGGTTACAATGAGCAGTTCTTC
TRBJ2-4,TRBD2,TRBV19,.,CASSTPPGTSGRLDIQYF,TGTGCCAGTAGTACCCCCCCCGGGACTAGCGGGAGGTTAGACATTCAGTACTTC
TRBJ1-2,TRBD1,TRBV4-2,.,CASSQDGRGAYTF,TGTGCCAGCAGCCAAGACGGCAGGGGGGCCTACACCTTC
TRBJ2-7,TRBD2,TRBV7-2,.,CASSLGVAGGPQGEQYF,TGTGCCAGCAGCTTAGGCGTAGCGGGAGGCCCCCAGGGGGAGCAGTACTTC
TRBJ1-2,.,TRBV28,.,CASSSPGSGRAYGYTF,TGTGCCAGCAGTTCACCCGGTTCAGGGCGGGCCTATGGCTACACCTTC
TRBJ2-7,TRBD2,TRBV4-1,.,CASSQGLAGAGEQYF,TGCGCCAGCAGCCAAGGACTAGCGGGAGCGGGCGAGCAGTACTTC
TRBJ1-1,.,TRBV4-3,.,CASSQVVSLGPGAFF,TGCGCCAGCAGCCAAGTAGTGAGTTTGGGACCCGGAGCTTTCTTT
TRBJ1-2,.,TRBV5-5,.,CASSHPRNYGYTF,TGTGCCAGCAGCCACCCGAGAAACTATGGCTACACCTTC
TRBJ2-5,.,TRBV10-1,.,CASSPPGQETQYF,TGCGCCAGCAGTCCGCCAGGGCAAGAGACCCAGTACTTC